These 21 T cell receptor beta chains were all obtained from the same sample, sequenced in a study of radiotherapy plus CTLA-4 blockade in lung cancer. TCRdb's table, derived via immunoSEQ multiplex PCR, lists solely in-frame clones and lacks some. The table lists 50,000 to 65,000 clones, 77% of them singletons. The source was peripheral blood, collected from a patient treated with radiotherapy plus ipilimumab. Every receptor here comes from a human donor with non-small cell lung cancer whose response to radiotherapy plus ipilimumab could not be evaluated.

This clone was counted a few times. The CDR3 protein is CASSYSTFPGETQYF. DNA of the CDR3: TGTGCCAGCAGTTACTCGACCTTTCCGGGGGAGACCCAGTACTTC. The chain employs TRBV6-5 and TRBJ2-5; maybe TRBD2 (5 bases). The V end was cut by 0 bases, the J end by 5 bases, with 13 bases between. The CDR3 is 15 residues long. Germline V lookup: CDR1 MNHEY, CDR2 SVGAGI.

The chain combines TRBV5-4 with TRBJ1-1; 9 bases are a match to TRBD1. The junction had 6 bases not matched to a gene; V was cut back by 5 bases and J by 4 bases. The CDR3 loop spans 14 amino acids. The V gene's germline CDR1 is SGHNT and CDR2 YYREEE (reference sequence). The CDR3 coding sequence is TGTGCCAGCAGATCCGACAGGGGGAGCACTGAAGCTTTCTTT. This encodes CASRSDRGSTEAFF.

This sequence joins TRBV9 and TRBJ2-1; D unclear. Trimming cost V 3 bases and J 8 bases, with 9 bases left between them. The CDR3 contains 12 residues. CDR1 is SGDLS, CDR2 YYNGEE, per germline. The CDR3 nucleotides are TGTGCCAGCAGCGGAGACTCCTATGAGCAGTTCTTC. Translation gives CASSGDSYEQFF.

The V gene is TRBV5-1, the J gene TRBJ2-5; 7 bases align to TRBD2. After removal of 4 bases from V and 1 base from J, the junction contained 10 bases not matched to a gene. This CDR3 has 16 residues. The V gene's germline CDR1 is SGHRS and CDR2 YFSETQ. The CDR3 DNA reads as TGCGCCAGCAGCCCGGGGACTACTATTGTCCAAGAGACCCAGTACTTC. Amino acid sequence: CASSPGTTIVQETQYF.

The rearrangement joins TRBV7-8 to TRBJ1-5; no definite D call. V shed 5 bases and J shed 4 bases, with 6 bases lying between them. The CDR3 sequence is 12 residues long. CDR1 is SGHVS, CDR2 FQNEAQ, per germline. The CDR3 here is CASSILNQPQHF. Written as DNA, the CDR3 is TGTGCCAGCAGCATCCTAAATCAGCCCCAGCATTTT.

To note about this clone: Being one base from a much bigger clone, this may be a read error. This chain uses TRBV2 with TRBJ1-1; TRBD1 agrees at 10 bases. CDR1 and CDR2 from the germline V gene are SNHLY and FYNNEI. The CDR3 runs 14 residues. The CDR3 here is CASSGTGGDTEVFF. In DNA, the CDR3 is TGTGCCAGCAGTGGGACAGGGGGGGACACTGAAGTTTTCTTT.

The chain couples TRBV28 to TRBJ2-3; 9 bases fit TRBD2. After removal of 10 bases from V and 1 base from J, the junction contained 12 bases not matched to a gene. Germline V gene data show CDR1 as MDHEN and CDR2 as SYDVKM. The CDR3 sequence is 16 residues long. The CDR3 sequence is CATGGGLAGGTDTQYF. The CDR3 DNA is TGTGCCACCGGTGGGGGGTTAGCGGGGGGCACAGATACGCAGTATTTT.

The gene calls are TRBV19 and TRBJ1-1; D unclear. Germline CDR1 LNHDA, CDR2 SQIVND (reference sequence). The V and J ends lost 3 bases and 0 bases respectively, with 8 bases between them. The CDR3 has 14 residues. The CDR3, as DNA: TGTGCCAGTAGTATCGGGAACCTGAACACTGAAGCTTTCTTT. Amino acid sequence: CASSIGNLNTEAFF.

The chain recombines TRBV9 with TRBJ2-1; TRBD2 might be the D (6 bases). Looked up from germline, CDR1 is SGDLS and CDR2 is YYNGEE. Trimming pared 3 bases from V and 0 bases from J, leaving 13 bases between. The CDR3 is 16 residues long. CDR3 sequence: CASSAGDLSSYNEQFF. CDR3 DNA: TGTGCCAGCAGCGCCGGGGACTTAAGCTCCTACAATGAGCAGTTCTTC.

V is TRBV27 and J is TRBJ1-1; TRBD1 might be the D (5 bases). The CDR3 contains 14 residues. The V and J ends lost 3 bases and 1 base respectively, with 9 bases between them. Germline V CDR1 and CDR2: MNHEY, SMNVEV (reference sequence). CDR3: CASSLRQGNTEAFF. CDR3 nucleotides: TGTGCCAGCAGTTTGAGGCAGGGGAACACTGAAGCTTTCTTT.

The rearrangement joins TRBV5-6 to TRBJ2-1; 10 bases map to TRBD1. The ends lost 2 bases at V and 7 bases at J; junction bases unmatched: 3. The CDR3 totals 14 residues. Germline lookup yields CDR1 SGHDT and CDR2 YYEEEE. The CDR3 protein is CASSFGTGVNEQFF. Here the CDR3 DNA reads TGTGCCAGCAGCTTCGGGACAGGGGTAAATGAGCAGTTCTTC.

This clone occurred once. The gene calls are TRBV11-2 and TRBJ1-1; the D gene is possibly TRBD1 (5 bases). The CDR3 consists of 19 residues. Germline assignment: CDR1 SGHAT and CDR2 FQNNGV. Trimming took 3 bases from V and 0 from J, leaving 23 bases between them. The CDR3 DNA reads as TGTGCCAGCAGCTTGAGGCGGGGGTTTGATGGGCGGGTGAACACTGAAGCTTTCTTT. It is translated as CASSLRRGFDGRVNTEAFF.

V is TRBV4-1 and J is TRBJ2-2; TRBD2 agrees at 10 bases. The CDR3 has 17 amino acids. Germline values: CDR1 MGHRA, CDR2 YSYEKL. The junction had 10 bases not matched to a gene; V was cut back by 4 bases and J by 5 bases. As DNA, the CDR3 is TGCGCCAGCAGCCTACGGGAGCTAGCGGGGGAGACCGGGGAGCTGTTTTTT. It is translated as CASSLRELAGETGELFF.

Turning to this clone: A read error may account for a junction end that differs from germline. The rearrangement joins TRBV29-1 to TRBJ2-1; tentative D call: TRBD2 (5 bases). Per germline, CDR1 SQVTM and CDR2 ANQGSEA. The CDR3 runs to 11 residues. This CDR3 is CSVVLASVQLF. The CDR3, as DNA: TGCAGCGTTGTCCTAGCTTCCGTGCAGCTCTTC.

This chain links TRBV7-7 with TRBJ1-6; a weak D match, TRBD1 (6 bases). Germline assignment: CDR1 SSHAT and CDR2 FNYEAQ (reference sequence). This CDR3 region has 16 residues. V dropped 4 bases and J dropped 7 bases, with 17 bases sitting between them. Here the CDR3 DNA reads TGTGCCAGCAGCTCGGAACAGGGCATTGAGAATTCACCCCTCCACTTT. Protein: CASSSEQGIENSPLHF.

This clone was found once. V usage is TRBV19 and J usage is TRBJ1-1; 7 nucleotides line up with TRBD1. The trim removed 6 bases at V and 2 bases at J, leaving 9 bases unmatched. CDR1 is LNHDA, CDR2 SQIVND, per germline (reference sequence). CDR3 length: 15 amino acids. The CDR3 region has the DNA TGTGCCAGTAGGGATACAGGGGTGAGTAACACTGAAGCTTTCTTT. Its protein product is CASRDTGVSNTEAFF.

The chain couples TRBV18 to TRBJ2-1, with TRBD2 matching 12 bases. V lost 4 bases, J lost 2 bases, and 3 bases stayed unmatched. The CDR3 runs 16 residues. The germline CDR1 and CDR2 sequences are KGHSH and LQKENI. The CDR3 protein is CASSRRTSGTYNEQFF. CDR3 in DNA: TGTGCCAGCTCACGGCGGACTAGCGGGACCTACAATGAGCAGTTCTTC.

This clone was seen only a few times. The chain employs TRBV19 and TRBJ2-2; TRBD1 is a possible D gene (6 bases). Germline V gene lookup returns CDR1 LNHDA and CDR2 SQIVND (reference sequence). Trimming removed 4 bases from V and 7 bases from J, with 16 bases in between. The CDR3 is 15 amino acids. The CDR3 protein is CASSRFNRAGGELFF. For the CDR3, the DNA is TGTGCCAGTAGTAGATTTAACAGGGCTGGCGGGGAGCTGTTTTTT.

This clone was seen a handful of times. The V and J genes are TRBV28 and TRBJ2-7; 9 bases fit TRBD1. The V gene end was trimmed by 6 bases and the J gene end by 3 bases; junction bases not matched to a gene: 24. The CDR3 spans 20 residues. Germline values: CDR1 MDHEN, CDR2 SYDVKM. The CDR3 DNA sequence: TGTGCCAGCAGCCCCCTTAGCCTCGGGACAGGGAGAGCGCGGAGCTACGAGCAGTACTTC. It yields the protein CASSPLSLGTGRARSYEQYF.

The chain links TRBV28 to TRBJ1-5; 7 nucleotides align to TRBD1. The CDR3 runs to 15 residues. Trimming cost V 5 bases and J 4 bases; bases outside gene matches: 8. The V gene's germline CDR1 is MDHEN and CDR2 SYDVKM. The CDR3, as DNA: TGTGCCAGCAGTCTCTCCCACAGGGGAAATCAGCCCCAGCATTTT. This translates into CASSLSHRGNQPQHF.

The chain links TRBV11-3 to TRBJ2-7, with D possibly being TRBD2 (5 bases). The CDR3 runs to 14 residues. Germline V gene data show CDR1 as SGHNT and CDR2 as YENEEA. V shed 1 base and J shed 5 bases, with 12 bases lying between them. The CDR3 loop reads CASSLGAQTNEQYF. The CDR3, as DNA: TGTGCCAGCAGCTTAGGGGCCCAGACTAACGAGCAGTACTTC.